One T cell receptor (beta chain) is described in this entry. Its cognate antigen is unknown. The PCR had 60 Vbeta and 13 Jbeta primers. Using immunoSEQ multiplex PCR, the repertoire was profiled, and TCRdb retains in-frame clones only, with some absent. The sample records around 220,000 clones, around 80% being singletons. This sample was included in a study of cytomegalovirus exposure and HLA in healthy donors. Study-level points and caveats: In presence/absence analyses, roughly uniform sequencing depth across donors was assumed.

V was trimmed by 3 bases and J by 3 bases, leaving 9 bases between them. This CDR3 contains 13 residues. The germline V gene encodes CDR1 SGHDT and CDR2 YYEEEE. The clonotype was recovered from a middle-aged man in good health and CMV-seronegative. Sample: PBMCs. The chain recombines TRBV5-6 with TRBJ1-1, with D possibly TRBD1 on 6 matching bases. The CDR3 region is CASSWTEDTEAFF. For the CDR3, the DNA is TGTGCCAGCAGCTGGACAGAGGACACTGAAGCTTTCTTT.